This note documents a single TCR beta chain sequence. Its target is unknown. This specimen belongs to a study of cytomegalovirus exposure and HLA in healthy donors. In the study overall: Within the Caucasian-associated ancestry cluster were 65% to 85% of the roughly 400 genotyped donors. The study, taken as a whole, reports: In an earlier analysis, in approximately 570 donors, most V segments appeared productive either ~90% or ~30% of the time. With later analysis, a missense DCLRE1C variant became linked to TCR beta V- and J-gene trimming.

The V and J ends lost 11 bases and 1 base, in that order; junction bases with no gene match: 5. This CDR3 contains 13 residues. The germline CDR1 and CDR2 sequences are SNHLY and FYNNEI. Researchers ran the PCR with 60 Vbeta and 13 Jbeta primers. As processed by the authors: Later work found tens of millions of unique TCR beta chains, with 9.5 million to 12 million shared. Sequencing used immunoSEQ multiplex PCR; TCRdb keeps in-frame clones, though not all of them. That table gives V, J and clone size, and the DNA gave D and trimming. This table holds 95,000 to 150,000 clones, around 73% found once. This clonotype was sampled from a young man in good health and CMV-seropositive. The sample was PBMCs. The rearrangement joins TRBV2 to TRBJ2-3; 8 positions match TRBD2. CDR3 residues: CAGSGIGTDTQYF. The CDR3 nucleotides read TGTGCCGGTAGCGGGATTGGCACAGATACGCAGTATTTT. The whole variable domain, remainder taken from reference TRBV2 and TRBJ2-3, is EPEVTQTPSHQVTQMGQEVILRCVPISNHLYFYWYRQILGQKVEFLVSFYNNEISEKSEIFDDQFSVERPDGSNFTLKIRSTKLEDSAMYFCAGSGIGTDTQYFGPGTRLTVL.